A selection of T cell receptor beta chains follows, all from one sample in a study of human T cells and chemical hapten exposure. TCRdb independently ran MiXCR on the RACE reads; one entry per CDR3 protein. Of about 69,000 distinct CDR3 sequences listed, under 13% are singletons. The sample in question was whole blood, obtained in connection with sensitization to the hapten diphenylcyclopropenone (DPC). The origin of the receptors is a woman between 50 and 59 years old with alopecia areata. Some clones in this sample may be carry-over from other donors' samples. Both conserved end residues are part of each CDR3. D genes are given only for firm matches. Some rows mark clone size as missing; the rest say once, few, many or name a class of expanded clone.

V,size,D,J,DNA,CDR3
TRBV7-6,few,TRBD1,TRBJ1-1,TGTGCCAGCAGCTTCACAGGGGATTTGTCTGAAGCTTTCTTT,CASSFTGDLSEAFF
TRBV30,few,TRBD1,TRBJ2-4,TGTGCCTGGAGTGCAAGGGACAGGGGAACGGACATTCAGTACTTC,CAWSARDRGTDIQYF
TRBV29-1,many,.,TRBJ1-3,TGCAGCGTTGAAGGGTTGCTGGCAAACACCATATATTTT,CSVEGLLANTIYF
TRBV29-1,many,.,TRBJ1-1,TGCAGCGTAGGAGAGGGCCCAAACACTGAAGCTTTCTTT,CSVGEGPNTEAFF
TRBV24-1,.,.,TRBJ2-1,TGTGCCACCAGTGATTTGAGAAATGAGCAGTTCTTC,CATSDLRNEQFF
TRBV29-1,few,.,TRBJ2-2,TGCAGCGTTGAACGGACACCCGGGGAGCTGTTTTTT,CSVERTPGELFF
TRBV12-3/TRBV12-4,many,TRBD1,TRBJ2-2,TGTGCCAGCAGGTATTCCGGGACAGCGAACACCGGGGAGCTGTTTTTT,CASRYSGTANTGELFF
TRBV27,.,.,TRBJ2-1,TGTGCCAGCACCAAACTAATGGGGGAAAACAATGAGCAGTTCTTC,CASTKLMGENNEQFF
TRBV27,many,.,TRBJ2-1,TGTGCCAGCAGCCCTTACAGGAGCTCCTACAATGAGCAGTTCTTC,CASSPYRSSYNEQFF
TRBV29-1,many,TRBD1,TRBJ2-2,TGCAGCGTTGATGGGACAGGGGCCGGGGAGCTGTTTTTT,CSVDGTGAGELFF
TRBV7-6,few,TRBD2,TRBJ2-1,TGTGCCAGCAGCTTTGGCGGGAGGAAATCCTACAATGAGCAGTTCTTC,CASSFGGRKSYNEQFF
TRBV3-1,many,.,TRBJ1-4,TGTGCCAGCAGCCAAGTGGACGGCCCGGGTCAAAATGAAAAACTGTTTTTT,CASSQVDGPGQNEKLFF
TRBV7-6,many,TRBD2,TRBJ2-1,TGTGCCAGCAGCTCAGGGGCGAGCGGGGGCTACAATGAGCAGTTCTTC,CASSSGASGGYNEQFF
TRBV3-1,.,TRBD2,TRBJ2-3,TGTGCCAGCAGCCAAGAGAGACTAGCGGTTTCCAATACGCAGTATTTT,CASSQERLAVSNTQYF
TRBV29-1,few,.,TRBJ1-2,TGCAGCGTTGAACACCCGGGAACCTATGGCTACACCTTC,CSVEHPGTYGYTF
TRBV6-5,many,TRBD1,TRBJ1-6,TGTGCCAGCAGTTTCATAGACAGGGGGCTTTCACCCCTCCACTTT,CASSFIDRGLSPLHF
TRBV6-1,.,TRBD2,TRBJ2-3,TGTGCCAGCAGTGAATGGGGCAGACTAGCGGAAGCCCCTAGCACAGATACGCAGTATTTT,CASSEWGRLAEAPSTDTQYF
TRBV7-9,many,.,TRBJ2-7,TGTGCCAGCAGCTTAGATTGGGACGGTTACGAGCAGTACTTC,CASSLDWDGYEQYF
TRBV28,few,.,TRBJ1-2,TGTGCCAGCAGTCCTACAGCTAACTATGGCTACACCTTC,CASSPTANYGYTF
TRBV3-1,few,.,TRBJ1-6,TGTGCCAGCAGCCAGATTTCAGGGAGAGGGCATTCACCCCTCCACTTT,CASSQISGRGHSPLHF
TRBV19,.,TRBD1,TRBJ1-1,TGTGCCACCCCCGGGACAGGGGGCGTAGGAGCTTTCTTT,CATPGTGGVGAFF
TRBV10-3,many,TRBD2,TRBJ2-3,TGTGCCATCAGTGAGCCGGGACTAGCGGGACCAGATACGCAGTATTTT,CAISEPGLAGPDTQYF
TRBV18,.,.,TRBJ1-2,TGTGCCAGCTCACCACCCGGAATCTATGGCTACACCTTC,CASSPPGIYGYTF
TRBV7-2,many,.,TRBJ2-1,TGTGCCAGCAGCTTAGTGTATGGCAGCGCCGATGAGCAGTTCTTC,CASSLVYGSADEQFF
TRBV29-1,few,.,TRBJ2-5,TGCAGCGTTGGCCCCAGTGGGGAGACCCAGTACTTC,CSVGPSGETQYF
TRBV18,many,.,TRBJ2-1,TGTGCCAGCTCACCACCGACCGGGAGAAGGTTTATCAATGAGCAGTTCTTC,CASSPPTGRRFINEQFF
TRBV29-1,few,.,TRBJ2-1,TGCAGCGTTGGGTTAGCGAATGAGCAGTTCTTC,CSVGLANEQFF